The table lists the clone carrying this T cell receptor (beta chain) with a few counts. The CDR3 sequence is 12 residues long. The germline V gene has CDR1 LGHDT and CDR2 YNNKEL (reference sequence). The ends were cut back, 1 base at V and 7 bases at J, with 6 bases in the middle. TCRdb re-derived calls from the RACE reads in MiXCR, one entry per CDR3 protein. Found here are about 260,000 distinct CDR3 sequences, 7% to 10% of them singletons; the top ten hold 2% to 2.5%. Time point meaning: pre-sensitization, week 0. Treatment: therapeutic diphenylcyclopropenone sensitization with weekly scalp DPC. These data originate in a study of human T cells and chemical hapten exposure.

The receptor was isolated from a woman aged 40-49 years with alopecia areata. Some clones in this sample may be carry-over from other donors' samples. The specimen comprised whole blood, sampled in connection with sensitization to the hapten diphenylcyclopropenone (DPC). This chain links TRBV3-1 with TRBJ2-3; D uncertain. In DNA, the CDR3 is TGTGCCAGCAGCCAAGTTGCGAATACGCAGTATTTT. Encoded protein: CASSQVANTQYF.